These T cell receptor beta chains were read from a single sample in a study of a mutant IDH1 vaccine in newly diagnosed glioma. Profiled with immunoSEQ multiplex PCR; TCRdb holds only in-frame clones, not every one. The table lists about 38,000 clones, around nine tenths of them singletons, with under 20% in the top ten. This material consisted of PBMCs, taken from a glioma patient treated with radiotherapy, temozolomide or both. The source of these receptors is a man aged 18 to 35 with glioma. Each CDR3 is given with its conserved first and last residue. D genes are given only for firm matches. Size values are once, few and many counts, or a class for expanded clones, and some rows have none.

size	D	J	V	DNA	CDR3
NA	NA	TRBJ2-1	TRBV4-3	TGCGCCAGCAGCCAAGAGAGTTGGGGGAATGAGCAGTTCTTC	CASSQESWGNEQFF
NA	NA	TRBJ1-2	TRBV4-2	TGTGCCAGCAGCCAACAACAAAGCAGGGGATCGAACTATGGCTACACCTTC	CASSQQQSRGSNYGYTF
once	TRBD1	TRBJ1-5	TRBV15	TGTGCCACCAGCAGAGATATAGGGGGCGGTCAGCCCCAGCATTTT	CATSRDIGGGQPQHF
NA	TRBD1	TRBJ1-5	TRBV29-1	TGCAGCGTTGGGGGGACAGGCGGTCAGCCCCAGCATTTT	CSVGGTGGQPQHF
NA	NA	TRBJ2-7	TRBV6-5	TGTGCCAGCAGTTACTCGACGCAGACTACGATGGAGCAGTACTTC	CASSYSTQTTMEQYF
NA	NA	TRBJ2-1	TRBV14	TGTGCCAGCGAGGAGAAGCAGTTCTTC	CASEEKQFF
NA	TRBD2	TRBJ2-1	TRBV4-2	TGTGCCAGCAGGTGGACTAGCGGGACAAGCGAGCAGTTCTTC	CASRWTSGTSEQFF
NA	TRBD1	TRBJ2-7	TRBV6-5	TGTGCCAGCAGCCTAGGACAGGGGAAGCAGTACTTC	CASSLGQGKQYF
NA	TRBD1	TRBJ1-1	TRBV5-1	TGCGCCAGCAGCTCCGGGACAGCCAACACTGAAGCTTTCTTT	CASSSGTANTEAFF
NA	NA	TRBJ2-5	TRBV12-2	TGTGCAAGTCGCTTAGCTGCAGGACCCCAAGAGACCCAGTACTTC	CASRLAAGPQETQYF
NA	TRBD1	TRBJ2-2	TRBV5-6	TGTGCCAGCAGCTTTGTCAGGGGGTCGTCCGGGGAGCTGTTTTTT	CASSFVRGSSGELFF
NA	NA	TRBJ1-5	TRBV10-1	TGCGCCAGCAGTGGCAATCAGCCCCAGCATTTT	CASSGNQPQHF
NA	TRBD1	TRBJ1-4	TRBV9	TGTGCCAGCAGCCCGGGGACAGAGATAGGAGAAAAACTGTTTTTT	CASSPGTEIGEKLFF
NA	NA	TRBJ1-2	TRBV7-9	TGTGCCAGCAGCTCTTTTCAGGGAAGGTATGGCTACACCTTC	CASSSFQGRYGYTF
NA	NA	TRBJ2-5	TRBV27	TGTGCCAGCAGGGGTATCGGGGAGACCCAGTACTTC	CASRGIGETQYF
once	NA	TRBJ2-7	TRBV29-1	TGCAGCGTTGAATTAGATCCGTCCTACGAGCAGTACTTC	CSVELDPSYEQYF
few	NA	TRBJ1-1	TRBV25-1	TGTGCCAGCAGTGATACACCCGACCCGGCTTTCTTT	CASSDTPDPAFF
NA	TRBD1	TRBJ1-1	TRBV28	TGTGCCAGCAGTTCCCCAATTGGACAGGGAGGGACTGAAGCTTTCTTT	CASSSPIGQGGTEAFF
NA	TRBD2	TRBJ2-3	TRBV7-9	TGTGCCAGCAGCTTAAGCGGGAGCGGCACAGATACGCAGTATTTT	CASSLSGSGTDTQYF
once	TRBD2	TRBJ2-3	TRBV29-1	TGCAGCGAGCGACTAGCGGGAGTAGATACGCAGTATTTT	CSERLAGVDTQYF
NA	NA	TRBJ2-1	TRBV29-1	TGCAGCGTTGAAGGGGGTGGGAGAAACTACAATGAGCAGTTCTTC	CSVEGGGRNYNEQFF
NA	NA	TRBJ2-7	TRBV28	TGTGCCAGCAGTCCCTTAAGGAGAACCTACGAGCAGTACTTC	CASSPLRRTYEQYF
once	NA	TRBJ2-2	TRBV6-5	TGTGCCAGTGAGGCGGCGGGGCTCCCCGGGGAGCTGTTTTTT	CASEAAGLPGELFF
medium-sized	NA	TRBJ2-2	TRBV4-3	TGCGCCAGCAGCCAAGTAGGGAGGACCGGGGAGCTGTTTTTT	CASSQVGRTGELFF
once	TRBD1	TRBJ1-1	TRBV19	TGTGCCAGTAGTACCCACGGGACAGGGAACCCTGAAGCTTTCTTT	CASSTHGTGNPEAFF
NA	NA	TRBJ1-2	TRBV25-1	TGTGCCAGCCTCGACAGCAACCAGTATGGCTACACCTTC	CASLDSNQYGYTF
once	NA	TRBJ1-1	TRBV7-9	TGTGCCAGCAGCTTGCCAGGGCCGAACACTGAAGCTTTCTTT	CASSLPGPNTEAFF
NA	TRBD2	TRBJ2-3	TRBV27	TGTGCCAGCAGTCTTCTGACTAGCGGGGGCACAGATACGCAGTATTTT	CASSLLTSGGTDTQYF
once	TRBD1	TRBJ2-7	TRBV4-1	TGCGCCAGCAGCCCAACGACAGGGGCGTCCTACGAGCAGTACTTC	CASSPTTGASYEQYF
NA	NA	TRBJ1-4	TRBV6-6	TGTGCCAGCAGTTACCCAGCAACTAATGAAAAACTGTTTTTT	CASSYPATNEKLFF
NA	TRBD1	TRBJ1-4	TRBV6-5	TGTGCCAGCAGTTACGCCGGGACAGGGAATGAAAAACTGTTTTTT	CASSYAGTGNEKLFF
NA	NA	TRBJ1-6	TRBV4-3	TGCGCCAGCAGCCAAGTTAACGGGAATTCACCCCTCCACTTT	CASSQVNGNSPLHF
NA	NA	TRBJ1-2	TRBV2	TGTGCCAGCAGGGATCTACAGGATTCCTATGGCTACACCTTC	CASRDLQDSYGYTF
NA	NA	TRBJ2-1	TRBV5-1	TGCGCCAGCAGCTTGGCAGTACCAGGGGCTCACTACAATGAGCAGTTCTTC	CASSLAVPGAHYNEQFF
NA	NA	TRBJ1-3	TRBV5-6	TGTGCCAGCAGCCTCGGGACCGTAGGTAACACCATATATTTT	CASSLGTVGNTIYF
once	NA	TRBJ2-3	TRBV5-1	TGCGCCAGCAGCTTGGGTGGTTCCCGCACAGATACGCAGTATTTT	CASSLGGSRTDTQYF
NA	NA	TRBJ2-7	TRBV6-1	TGTGCCAGCAGTGAAAAGTTCGAGCAGTACTTC	CASSEKFEQYF
NA	NA	TRBJ1-1	TRBV6-1	TGTGCCAGCAGTGAGGGTCTCTGGCAGGGAAGCAGGGACACTGAAGCTTTCTTT	CASSEGLWQGSRDTEAFF
NA	TRBD1	TRBJ1-1	TRBV25-1	TGTGCCAGCATTGGGCGACAGGGGGTCAACACTGAAGCTTTCTTT	CASIGRQGVNTEAFF
NA	NA	TRBJ2-2	TRBV9	TGTGCCAGCAGAGGGCGGGAGAACACCGGGGAGCTGTTTTTT	CASRGRENTGELFF